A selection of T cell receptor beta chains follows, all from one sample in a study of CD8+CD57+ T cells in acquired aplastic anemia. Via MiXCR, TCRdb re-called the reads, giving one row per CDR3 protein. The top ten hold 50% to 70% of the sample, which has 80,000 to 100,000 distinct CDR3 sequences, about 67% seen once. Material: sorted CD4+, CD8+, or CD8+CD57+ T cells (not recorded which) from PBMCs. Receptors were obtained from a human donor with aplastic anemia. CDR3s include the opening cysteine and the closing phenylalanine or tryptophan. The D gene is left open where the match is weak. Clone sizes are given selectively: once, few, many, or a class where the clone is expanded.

TGCAGTGCTAGAGGGGGCGCATTATCTTCACCCCTCCACTTT	CSARGGALSSPLHF	TRBV20-1	TRBJ1-6	.	.
TGCAGCGTCGCCACGGACCCTTCTAACTATGGCTACACCTTC	CSVATDPSNYGYTF	TRBV29-1	TRBJ1-2	.	.
TGTGCCATCAGTGAGTCCGCCCTTGTGGAGACCCAGTACTTC	CAISESALVETQYF	TRBV10-3	TRBJ2-5	.	.
TGCAGCGTTGAAGATCTCGACAGGGGGCGGGAGACCCAGTACTTC	CSVEDLDRGRETQYF	TRBV29-1	TRBJ2-5	TRBD1	.
TGTGCCATCAGTGAGTCGAGGGGGGTTGGGGATCAGCCCCAGCATTTT	CAISESRGVGDQPQHF	TRBV10-3	TRBJ1-5	.	few
TGTGCCAGTAGCTACCCCTGGGACAGTGGAAACACCATATATTTT	CASSYPWDSGNTIYF	TRBV19	TRBJ1-3	TRBD1	many
TGTGCCACCAGTGATTTGGAACAGCCCCAGCATTTT	CATSDLEQPQHF	TRBV24-1	TRBJ1-5	.	.
TGCAGTGCCTCAGGGTCTTCCTACGAGCAGTACTTC	CSASGSSYEQYF	TRBV20-1	TRBJ2-7	.	few
TGTGCCAGCAGCGGCACCGGGGAGCTGTTTTTT	CASSGTGELFF	TRBV6-5	TRBJ2-2	.	many
TGCAGCGTTGAACGGGGGACGAACACTGAAGCTTTCTTT	CSVERGTNTEAFF	TRBV29-1	TRBJ1-1	.	few
TGTGCCACCGGATCCACGCGGACAGGGGGGCGAACTGAAGCTTTCTTT	CATGSTRTGGRTEAFF	TRBV15	TRBJ1-1	TRBD1	medium-sized
TGCGCCAGCAGCCATACTTCTAGCGCCTACGAGCAGTACTTC	CASSHTSSAYEQYF	TRBV5-1	TRBJ2-7	.	.
TGTGCCAGCAGTGGACAGTACAGCAATCAGCCCCAGCATTTT	CASSGQYSNQPQHF	TRBV27	TRBJ1-5	.	.
TGCGCCAGCAGCCTCATCGGGGGGGCTAGGGATACGCAGTATTTT	CASSLIGGARDTQYF	TRBV4-1	TRBJ2-3	TRBD2	.
TGTGCCAGCAGCGCTGACAGGGCGGCCACTGAAGCTTTCTTT	CASSADRAATEAFF	TRBV7-9	TRBJ1-1	TRBD1	once
TGTGCCATCAGTGAGGCTAGCGGGAGTTTTGAGACCCAGTGCTTC	CAISEASGSFETQCF	TRBV10-3	TRBJ2-5	TRBD2	.
TGTGCCAGCAGCCATCTTCTGGGACAGCTCACTGAAGCTTTCTTT	CASSHLLGQLTEAFF	TRBV7-9	TRBJ1-1	TRBD1	.
TGCGCCAGCAAAACGGGAGAGATCATCACCTACGAGCAGTACTTC	CASKTGEIITYEQYF	TRBV5-1	TRBJ2-7	.	once
TGTGCCAGCAGCGCATCAGGGGGTCCCTACGAGCAGTACTTC	CASSASGGPYEQYF	TRBV11-1	TRBJ2-7	TRBD1	.
TGTGCCAGCAGTTTAAGTGTAGCGGGAGTAACAGATACGCAGTATTTT	CASSLSVAGVTDTQYF	TRBV12-3/TRBV12-4	TRBJ2-3	TRBD2	once
TGTGCCAGTAGACTTACAGGGGGCAGCCAGCCCCAGCATTTT	CASRLTGGSQPQHF	TRBV19	TRBJ1-5	TRBD1	.
TGTGCCAGTAGTATAGATCTTCCGTACGAGCAGTACTTC	CASSIDLPYEQYF	TRBV19	TRBJ2-7	.	.
TGTGCCATCAGACGACCGACAGGGTATAATGGCTACACCTTC	CAIRRPTGYNGYTF	TRBV10-3	TRBJ1-2	TRBD1	.
TGTGCCATCAGTGCGGGACTAGGAGGCGGCACAGATACGCAGTATTTT	CAISAGLGGGTDTQYF	TRBV10-3	TRBJ2-3	TRBD2	.
TGTGCCAGTAGTTGGACGGATAATAGCAATCAGCCCCAGCATTTT	CASSWTDNSNQPQHF	TRBV19	TRBJ1-5	.	many
TGTGCCAGTAGTATACCCAATGGGGGCACTGAAGCTTTCTTT	CASSIPNGGTEAFF	TRBV19	TRBJ1-1	.	.
TGTGCCATCAGTGGAATAGCAGGTGGGACAGATACGCAGTATTTT	CAISGIAGGTDTQYF	TRBV10-3	TRBJ2-3	.	few
TGCGCCAGCAGTGTTGGAGTATATGGGGCCAACGTCCTGACTTTC	CASSVGVYGANVLTF	TRBV10-2	TRBJ2-6	.	many
TGTGCCAGCAGCGTTTCAATAGATGAAGCTTTCTTT	CASSVSIDEAFF	TRBV7-9	TRBJ1-1	.	many
TGTGCCACTAAGGGTAGAACTTCAGCGGAGACCCAGTACTTC	CATKGRTSAETQYF	TRBV24-1	TRBJ2-5	.	.
TGTGCCAGCAGCCTGTTTAACTATGGCTACACCTTC	CASSLFNYGYTF	TRBV3-1	TRBJ1-2	.	few
TGTGCCAGCAGATCCGGACAGGGGCACAGCTCACCCCTCCACTTT	CASRSGQGHSSPLHF	TRBV6-1	TRBJ1-6	TRBD1	few
TGTGCCAGTAGTATCGCAGGTAGGGGGATCGACGAGCAGTACTTC	CASSIAGRGIDEQYF	TRBV19	TRBJ2-7	.	.
TGTGCCACCAGTGATTTGAGTAGCGGGGTGAGCACAGATACGCAGTATTTT	CATSDLSSGVSTDTQYF	TRBV24-1	TRBJ2-3	TRBD2	few
TGCAGTGCAGGGGGACAGGGGTACACTGAAGCTTTCTTT	CSAGGQGYTEAFF	TRBV20-1	TRBJ1-1	TRBD1	.
TGTGCCATCATGGACACCGGGGAGCTGTTTTTT	CAIMDTGELFF	TRBV10-3	TRBJ2-2	.	many
TGTGCCAGCAGAACTGGGACCTATCTTAACTATGGCTACACCTTC	CASRTGTYLNYGYTF	TRBV2	TRBJ1-2	.	few
TGCGCCAGCAGCTTGGCCGGGGATTCACCCCTCCACTTT	CASSLAGDSPLHF	TRBV5-1	TRBJ1-6	.	.
TGCAGCGTCGAAGATCCTAGCGGGGTGTACAATGAGCAGTTCTTC	CSVEDPSGVYNEQFF	TRBV29-1	TRBJ2-1	TRBD2	.
TGTGCCAGCAGCTTACAGTTATACAATGAGCAGTTCTTC	CASSLQLYNEQFF	TRBV7-2	TRBJ2-1	.	once
TGTGCCAGCAGTTACTGGGCAGCCAGTGAAGCTTTCTTT	CASSYWAASEAFF	TRBV6-6	TRBJ1-1	.	many
TGCAGCGTTGTGTTCCCTCCAGGGTCCTCCAACGAGCAGTACTTC	CSVVFPPGSSNEQYF	TRBV29-1	TRBJ2-7	.	few
TGTGCCTGGAGTGAGAACAGTAACTATGGCTACACCTTC	CAWSENSNYGYTF	TRBV30	TRBJ1-2	.	many
TGCAGTGCTAGGGACCGGGACAGGGGGCTTAGAGATACGCAGTATTTT	CSARDRDRGLRDTQYF	TRBV20-1	TRBJ2-3	TRBD1	.
TGTGCCAGCAGCCTGACGGGGGGAACCTACGAGCAGTACTTC	CASSLTGGTYEQYF	TRBV7-2	TRBJ2-7	TRBD2	.